This paragraph reports one T cell receptor beta chain. Its specificity is not known. Germline V gene sequence: CDR1 LNHNV, CDR2 YYDKDF (reference sequence). With 0 bases removed from V and 5 bases from J, the gap between germline ends came to 7 bases. This CDR3 has 13 residues. Only in-frame clones appear in the TCRdb table, and some are missing; sequencing was by immunoSEQ multiplex PCR. The table lists about 2 million clones, roughly 95% of them singletons. The data stem from a study of shared clonotypes between healthy human individuals. Whole-study context: Donors had three CD4 naive, three CD4 memory, two CD8 naive and one CD8 memory plate apiece. Points from the study as a whole: Non-shared clonotypes had lower generation probabilities than clonotypes shared by all four sorted-subset donors.

Naive-designated CD8 cells lacked CD45RO, were positively enriched for CCR7, and omitted terminally differentiated effector memory CD45RA+ cells. J is TRBJ2-5 and V is TRBV15, with D possibly matching TRBD1 (5 bases). This TCR was recovered from a man aged 18 to 29 in good health. Sequenced input: naive CD8+ T cells sorted from blood. In DNA, the CDR3 is TGTGCCACCAGCAGAGACAAGGGGGAGACCCAGTACTTC. Encoded protein: CATSRDKGETQYF.